This TCR beta chain was observed in a study of shared clonotypes between healthy human individuals. This clone has only a few counts. CDR3 length: 15 amino acids. V shed 5 bases and J 3 bases; nucleotides not matched to a gene: 6. CDR1 SGHTA and CDR2 FQGTGA come from the germline V gene. Profiled with immunoSEQ multiplex PCR; TCRdb holds only in-frame clones, not every one. The sample includes around 1.6 million clones, under 99% of them seen just once. The receptor's source is a man aged 30 to 45 in good health. Sequenced input: naive CD4+ T cells sorted from blood. Subset described: CD45RA+ positively selected. The chain has TRBV7-3 and TRBJ2-3, with 9 bases lining up with TRBD2. CDR3 sequence reads: CASSPLAGATDTQYF. The CDR3 nucleotides are TGTGCCAGCAGCCCGTTAGCGGGAGCGACAGATACGCAGTATTTT.